What follows describes a single T cell receptor (beta chain). The data were taken from a study of blood T cell repertoires in COVID-19. Study at large: Some COVID-19 samples were acute and others convalescent; all came from the United States, Italy and Spain. From T cells, B-cell-depleted T cells, or PBMCs came the material, which was cDNA or gDNA.

The CDR3 totals 13 residues. Germline values: CDR1 KGHDR, CDR2 SFDVKD. After removal of 7 bases from V and 3 bases from J, the junction contained 2 bases not matched to a gene. Per the authors' pipeline: Estimation of nucleated cell counts was performed using reference gene primer amplification. The table came from immunoSEQ multiplex PCR; TCRdb's copy has only in-frame clones and leaves some out. The DNA was the basis for D and trimming; V, J and clone size are from that table. The sample holds a few hundred thousand clones; approximately 89% are singletons and the top ten take 2.5% to 3.5%. This TCR was recovered from a woman in her forties or fifties who had been exposed to COVID-19. This sequence joins TRBV24-1 and TRBJ1-2, with TRBD1 matching 9 bases. The sample consisted of PBMCs or T cells enriched from blood (not recorded which). The CDR3 bases are TGTGCCACCAGCGACAGGGGGTACTATGGCTACACCTTC. This gives the protein CATSDRGYYGYTF.